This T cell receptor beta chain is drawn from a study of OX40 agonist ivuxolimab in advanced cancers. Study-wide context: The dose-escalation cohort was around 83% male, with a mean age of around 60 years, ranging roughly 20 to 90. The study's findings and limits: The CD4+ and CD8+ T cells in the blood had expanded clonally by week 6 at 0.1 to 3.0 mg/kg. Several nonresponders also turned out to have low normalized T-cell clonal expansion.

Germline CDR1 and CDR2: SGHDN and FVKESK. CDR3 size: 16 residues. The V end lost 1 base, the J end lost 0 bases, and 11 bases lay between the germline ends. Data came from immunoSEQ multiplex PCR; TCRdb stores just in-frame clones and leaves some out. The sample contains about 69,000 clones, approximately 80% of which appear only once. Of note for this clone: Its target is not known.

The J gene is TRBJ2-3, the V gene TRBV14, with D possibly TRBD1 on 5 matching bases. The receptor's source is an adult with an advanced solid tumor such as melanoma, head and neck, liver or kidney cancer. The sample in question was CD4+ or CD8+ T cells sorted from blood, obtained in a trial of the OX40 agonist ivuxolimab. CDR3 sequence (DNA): TGTGCCAGCAGCCAAGCAAGGGGTGGGAGCACAGATACGCAGTATTTT. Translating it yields CASSQARGGSTDTQYF.